One and the same sample provided the 9 T cell receptor beta chains below, sequenced in a study of OX40 agonist ivuxolimab in advanced cancers. Clones were read by immunoSEQ multiplex PCR, and TCRdb kept only the in-frame ones, dropping some. The data contain 30,000 to 35,000 clones, 80% to 85% of them singletons. The input for sequencing was CD4+ or CD8+ T cells sorted from blood, taken in a trial of the OX40 agonist ivuxolimab. These receptors were taken from an adult with an advanced solid tumor such as melanoma, head and neck, liver or kidney cancer.

The V gene is TRBV6-1, the J gene TRBJ2-1, with 12 bases aligning to TRBD1. The V gene end was trimmed by 1 base and the J gene end by 8 bases; junction bases not matched to a gene: 3. CDR1 and CDR2 from the germline V gene are MNHNS and SASEGT. This CDR3 region has 15 residues. DNA for the CDR3: TGTGCCAGCAGTGAAGTCGGGACAGGGGGCGATGAGCAGTTCTTC. Translation: CASSEVGTGGDEQFF.

The V gene is TRBV9, the J gene TRBJ2-3, with 7 nucleotides matching TRBD2. The CDR3 is made up of 17 amino acids. CDR1 and CDR2 from the germline V gene are SGDLS and YYNGEE. V trimming: 4 bases; J trimming: 3 bases; junction bases outside the gene matches: 14. The CDR3, as DNA: TGTGCCAGCAGCTCCACAACCGTGCGGGAGATGACAGATACGCAGTATTTT. It codes for CASSSTTVREMTDTQYF. Full variable domain (rest looked up from reference TRBV9 and TRBJ2-3): DSGVTQTPKHLITATGQRVTLRCSPRSGDLSVYWYQQSLDQGLQFLIQYYNGEERAKGNILERFSAQQFPDLHSELNLSSLELGDSALYFCASSSTTVREMTDTQYFGPGTRLTVL.

This chain links TRBV7-2 with TRBJ2-3; TRBD1 matches at 7 bases. Germline V CDR1 and CDR2: SGHTA, FQGNSA. This CDR3 has 14 residues. V shed 5 bases and J 6 bases; nucleotides not matched to a gene: 8. The chain's CDR3 is CASSQMQGVDTQYF. CDR3 DNA: TGTGCCAGCAGCCAAATGCAGGGGGTGGATACGCAGTATTTT.

The rearrangement joins TRBV7-9 to TRBJ1-4; D is uncertain. Germline V gene sequence: CDR1 SEHNR, CDR2 FQNEAQ (reference sequence). The V gene lost 3 bases and the J gene lost 8 bases, with 16 bases spanning the gap. This CDR3 region has 15 residues. The CDR3 sequence is CASSFRARGGEKLFF. CDR3 nucleotide sequence: TGTGCCAGCAGCTTCCGGGCCCGAGGAGGGGAAAAACTGTTTTTT.

This clone was found a few times. The chain joins TRBV5-1 to TRBJ2-1; 9 bases map to TRBD1. V lost 5 bases, J lost 4 bases, and 7 bases stayed unmatched. Per the germline V gene, CDR1 is SGHRS and CDR2 is YFSETQ. This CDR3 comprises 15 residues. CDR3 nucleotide sequence: TGCGCCAGCAGGGCCGGGACAGGGATGTACAATGAGCAGTTCTTC. Translated: CASRAGTGMYNEQFF.

The rearrangement uses TRBV28 and TRBJ2-3, with D possibly TRBD2 on 5 matching bases. The CDR3 covers 16 residues. Germline values: CDR1 MDHEN, CDR2 SYDVKM. V lost 5 bases and J lost 5, with 20 bases in between. CDR3 in amino acids: CASSVKTTLWGDTQYF. The CDR3 DNA follows: TGTGCCAGCAGTGTTAAGACTACTCTATGGGGAGATACGCAGTATTTT. Full variable domain (rest looked up from reference TRBV28 and TRBJ2-3): DVKVTQSSRYLVKRTGEKVFLECVQDMDHENMFWYRQDPGLGLRLIYFSYDVKMKEKGDIPEGYSVSREKKERFSLILESASTNQTSMYLCASSVKTTLWGDTQYFGPGTRLTVL.

CDR3 nucleotide sequence: TGTGCCAGCAGCAAAGTGTTTCCCCCCAGGGACAGGGGAGGGGGCGAGCAGTACTTC. Encoded protein: CASSKVFPPRDRGGGEQYF. The chain is built from TRBV21-1 and TRBJ2-7; the table gives TRBD1 as D, unverified against the DNA. TRBV21-1 is a known pseudogene. The CDR3 is made up of 19 amino acids.

This clone was found a few times. The chain joins TRBV4-3 to TRBJ1-1; TRBD1 might be the D (5 bases). Germline CDR1 LGHNA, CDR2 YSLEER. Trimming stripped 0 bases from V and 5 bases from J, with 7 bases between. The CDR3 runs to 13 residues. CDR3 nucleotide sequence: TGCGCCAGCAGCCAAGATGGGGGTACTGAAGCTTTCTTT. It yields the protein CASSQDGGTEAFF.

The rearrangement links TRBV28 to TRBJ1-5; D is unresolved. CDR1 MDHEN and CDR2 SYDVKM come from the germline V gene. The CDR3 runs 18 residues. Trimming removed 2 bases at V and 0 bases at J, with 17 bases between. The chain's CDR3 is CASSLIGPTGSSNQPQHF. CDR3 coding DNA: TGTGCCAGCAGTTTAATAGGACCTACGGGGAGTAGCAATCAGCCCCAGCATTTT.